This T cell receptor (beta chain) was profiled in a study of shared clonotypes between healthy human individuals. Every contributor of samples was a Caucasian grown-up residing in Nashville, Tennessee. The sample holds a few counts of this clone. Germline V gene data show CDR1 as SQVTM and CDR2 as ANQGSEA. This CDR3 region has 13 residues. V lost 5 bases and J 5 bases, leaving 15 bases between the germline ends. At deep level, the assay was performed. Profiled with immunoSEQ multiplex PCR; TCRdb holds only in-frame clones, not every one. The table lists over a million clones, 70% to 80% of them singletons.

This clonotype was sampled from a young man in good health. Some clones in this sample may be carry-over from other donors' samples. Sequencing was performed on memory CD4+ T cells from PBMCs. Subset indicated: CD45RA-negative fraction. The chain uses TRBV29-1 and TRBJ1-1, with TRBD1 as a possible D gene (5 bases). CDR3 in amino acids: CSVRDFKVTEAFF. The DNA for the CDR3 is TGCAGCGTTCGGGACTTCAAGGTGACTGAAGCTTTCTTT.